This passage covers 5 T cell receptor beta chains from one sample sequenced in a study of T cells in Graves' hyperthyroidism and ophthalmopathy. RNA transcripts were the template for amplifying TCR beta CDR3 regions. Carried out on the TCR CDR3, a first-round RT-PCR used the HTBI primer set. In TCRdb, the multiplex PCR reads were re-called with MiXCR into one record per CDR3 protein. This sample has 600,000 to 800,000 distinct CDR3 sequences, with just over 35% found just once. The specimen sequenced was blood. These receptors came from a woman in her forties with Graves' hyperthyroidism.

A word on this clonotype: This may come from a read error, since a much larger clone is one base off. The rearrangement links TRBV7-3 to TRBJ2-2, with a weak D call TRBD2 (5 bases). CDR1 is SGHTA and CDR2 is FQGTGA in the germline V gene. Trimming shortened V by 6 bases and J by 4 bases, and 15 bases separated the two germline ends. The CDR3 spans 15 residues. The CDR3 loop is CASSFGRAGTGELFF. The DNA of the CDR3 is TGTGCCAGCAGTTTCGGGCGGGCTGGCACCGGGGAGCTGTTTTTT.

Here the CDR3 reads CASSSGTLEEQYF. For the CDR3, the DNA is TGTGCCAGCAGCTCCGGGACCCTCGAGGAGCAGTACTTC. V is TRBV7-3 and J is TRBJ2-7; D possibly uses TRBD1 or TRBD2 (5 bases each). This CDR3 region has 13 residues. V was trimmed by 4 bases and J by 7 bases, leaving 14 bases between them. Germline CDR1 reads SGHTA; CDR2 reads FQGTGA.

This clonotype was seen at least ten times. This rearrangement joins TRBV19 to TRBJ1-6, with unresolved D. Germline-derived CDR1 and CDR2 are LNHDA and SQIVND (reference sequence). The CDR3 is 14 residues long. V was trimmed by 3 bases and J by 10 bases, leaving 13 bases between them. CDR3 sequence reads: CASSMEGMRSPLHF. The CDR3 DNA reads as TGTGCCAGTAGTATGGAAGGCATGCGGTCACCCCTCCACTTT.

The rearrangement uses TRBV7-2 and TRBJ1-6, with D perhaps matching TRBD1 (5 bases). The germline V and J ends were trimmed by 5 bases and 10 bases, with 21 bases remaining between them. From germline, CDR1 is SGHTA and CDR2 FQGNSA. The CDR3 totals 16 residues. CDR3 DNA: TGTGCCAGCAGCCTCACTAGCGGGACCCCAGGGTCACCCCTCCACTTT. It yields the protein CASSLTSGTPGSPLHF. The full variable domain, rest sourced from reference TRBV7-2 and TRBJ1-6, is GAGVSQSPSNKVTEKGKDVELRCDPISGHTALYWYRQSLGQGLEFLIYFQGNSAPDKSGLPSDRFSAERTGGSVSTLTIQRTQQEDSAVYLCASSLTSGTPGSPLHFGNGTRLTVT.

This clonotype was recorded many times. Here the CDR3 reads CASRRGAGLDGYTF. The CDR3 DNA reads TGTGCCAGCAGGCGAGGGGCAGGGTTAGATGGCTACACCTTC. The chain is built from TRBV6-6 and TRBJ1-2; tentatively, D is TRBD1 (5 bases). Germline lookup yields CDR1 MNHNY and CDR2 SVGAGI (reference sequence). The V gene lost 6 bases and the J gene lost 6 bases, with 17 bases spanning the gap. This CDR3 has 14 residues.